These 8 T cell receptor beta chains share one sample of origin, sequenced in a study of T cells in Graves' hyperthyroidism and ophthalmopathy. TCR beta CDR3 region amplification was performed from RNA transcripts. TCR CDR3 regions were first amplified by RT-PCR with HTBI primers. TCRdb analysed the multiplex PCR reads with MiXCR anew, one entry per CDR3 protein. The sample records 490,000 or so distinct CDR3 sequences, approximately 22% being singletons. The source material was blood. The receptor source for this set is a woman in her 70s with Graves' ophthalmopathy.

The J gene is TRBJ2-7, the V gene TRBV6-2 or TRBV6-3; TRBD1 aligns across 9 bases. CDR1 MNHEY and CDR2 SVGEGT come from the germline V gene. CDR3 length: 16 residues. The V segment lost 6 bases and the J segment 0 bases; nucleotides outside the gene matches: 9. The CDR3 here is CASRLLQGAYSYEQYF. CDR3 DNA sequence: TGTGCCAGCAGACTACTACAGGGGGCTTACTCCTACGAGCAGTACTTC.

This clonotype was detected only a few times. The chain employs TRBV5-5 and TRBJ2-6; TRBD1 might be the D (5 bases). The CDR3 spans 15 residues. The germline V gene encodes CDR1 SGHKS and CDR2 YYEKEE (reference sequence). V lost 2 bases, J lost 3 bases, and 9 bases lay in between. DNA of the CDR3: TGTGCCAGCAGCTTACAAGGGGTTGGGGCCAACGTCCTGACTTTC. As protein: CASSLQGVGANVLTF.

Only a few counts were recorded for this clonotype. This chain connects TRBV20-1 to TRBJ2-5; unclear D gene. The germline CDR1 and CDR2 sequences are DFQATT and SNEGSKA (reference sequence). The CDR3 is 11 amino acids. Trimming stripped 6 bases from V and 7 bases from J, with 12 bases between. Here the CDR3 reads CSAGKYGTQYF. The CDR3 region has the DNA TGCAGTGCGGGAAAATATGGGACCCAGTACTTC.

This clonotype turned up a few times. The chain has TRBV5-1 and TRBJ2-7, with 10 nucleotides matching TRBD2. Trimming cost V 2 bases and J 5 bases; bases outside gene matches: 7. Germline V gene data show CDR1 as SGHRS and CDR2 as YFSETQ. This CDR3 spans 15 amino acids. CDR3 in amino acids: CASSFTLAGVHEQYF. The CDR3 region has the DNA TGCGCCAGCAGCTTTACTCTAGCGGGAGTTCACGAGCAGTACTTC.

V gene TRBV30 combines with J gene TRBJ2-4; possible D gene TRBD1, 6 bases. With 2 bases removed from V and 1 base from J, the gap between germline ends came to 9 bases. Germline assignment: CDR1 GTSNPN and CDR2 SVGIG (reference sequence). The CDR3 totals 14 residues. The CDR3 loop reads CAWSKDRAKNIQYF. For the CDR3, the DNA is TGTGCCTGGAGTAAAGACAGGGCCAAAAACATTCAGTACTTC.

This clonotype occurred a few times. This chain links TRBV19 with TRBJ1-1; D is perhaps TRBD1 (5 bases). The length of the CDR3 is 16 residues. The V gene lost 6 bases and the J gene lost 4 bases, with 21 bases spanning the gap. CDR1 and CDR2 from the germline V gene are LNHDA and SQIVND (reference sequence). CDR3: CASRVGAGFFGTEAFF. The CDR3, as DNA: TGTGCCAGTAGGGTCGGGGCAGGGTTTTTCGGCACTGAAGCTTTCTTT.

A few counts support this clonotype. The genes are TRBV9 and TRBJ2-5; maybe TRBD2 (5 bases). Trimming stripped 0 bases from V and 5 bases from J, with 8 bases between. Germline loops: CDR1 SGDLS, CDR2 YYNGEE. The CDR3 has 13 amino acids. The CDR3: CASSVGSGETQYF. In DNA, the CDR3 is TGTGCCAGCAGCGTAGGATCGGGGGAGACCCAGTACTTC.

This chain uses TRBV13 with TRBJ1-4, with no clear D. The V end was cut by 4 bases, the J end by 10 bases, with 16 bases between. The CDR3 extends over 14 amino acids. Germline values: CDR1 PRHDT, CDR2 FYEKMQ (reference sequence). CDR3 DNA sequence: TGTGCCAGCAGCTCCGGAAGTCTAGAGGGAAAACTGTTTTTT. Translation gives CASSSGSLEGKLFF.